These T cell receptor beta chains were read from a single sample in a study of T cell repertoires in cytomegalovirus infection. Each CDR3 protein is one row after TCRdb ran MiXCR on the reads. The data contain 76,000 or so distinct CDR3 sequences, 3.7% of them singletons. The sequenced sample was PBMCs. These TCRs come from a human donor in good health (CMV status not recorded). Some clones in this sample may be carry-over from other donors' samples. Each CDR3 is given with its conserved first and last residue. The D gene is left open where the match is weak. Rows give clone size only sometimes, using once, few, many, or a class for an expanded clone.

TRBJ1-2 | many | NA | TRBV12-3/TRBV12-4 | TGTGCCAGCAGCTTAGGTGCGGGCGGCTACACCTTC | CASSLGAGGYTF
TRBJ2-5 | many | TRBD1 | TRBV7-2 | TGTGCCAGCGGATACGACAGGGGTTTGGAGACCCAGTACTTC | CASGYDRGLETQYF
TRBJ2-3 | many | NA | TRBV12-3/TRBV12-4 | TGTGCCAGCACCCCCGTGGACACAGATACGCAGTATTTT | CASTPVDTDTQYF
TRBJ1-1 | many | TRBD1 | TRBV6-2/TRBV6-3 | TGTGCCAGCAGTTACGGGGGACAGGGAATATCGAACACTGAAGCTTTCTTT | CASSYGGQGISNTEAFF
TRBJ2-2 | many | NA | TRBV18 | TGTGCCAGCTCACCACCGTCGGAATCGGGGGTCACCGGGGAGCTGTTTTTT | CASSPPSESGVTGELFF
TRBJ1-5 | many | NA | TRBV7-6 | TGTGCCAGCAGCCCCGGGACACTTAGCAATCAGCCCCAGCATTTT | CASSPGTLSNQPQHF
TRBJ2-7 | many | NA | TRBV14 | TGTGCCAGCAGCCTTTACGGAGGGAACTACGAGCAGTACTTC | CASSLYGGNYEQYF
TRBJ2-5 | many | NA | TRBV2 | TGTGCCAGCAGATATGGGACGTCCCCCCAAGAGACCCAGTACTTC | CASRYGTSPQETQYF
TRBJ1-6 | many | NA | TRBV23-1 | TGCGCCAGCAGTCAATCTACCGCGGGATATTCACCCCTCCACTTT | CASSQSTAGYSPLHF
TRBJ1-6 | many | TRBD1 | TRBV6-5 | TGTGCCAGCAGTCCCAGGACAGGCGGAAATTCACCCCTCCACTTT | CASSPRTGGNSPLHF
TRBJ1-1 | many | NA | TRBV19 | TGTGCCAGTAGCCAAGACACAACCTACACTGAAGCTTTCTTT | CASSQDTTYTEAFF
TRBJ1-1 | many | NA | TRBV5-5 | TGTGTCAGCAGCTTGGTTCGGGCAGGCAACACTGAAGCTTTCTTT | CVSSLVRAGNTEAFF
TRBJ1-3 | many | NA | TRBV7-2 | TGTGCCAGCAGTTTACTACAGGGCTCTGGAAACACCATATATTTT | CASSLLQGSGNTIYF
TRBJ1-5 | few | TRBD1 | TRBV20-1 | TGCAGTGCTAGAGCGCGAACAGGGGGCACGGGCCAGCCCCAGCATTTT | CSARARTGGTGQPQHF
TRBJ1-4 | many | NA | TRBV28 | TGTGCCAGCTCGGGACCGATTAATGAAAAACTGTTTTTT | CASSGPINEKLFF
TRBJ2-3 | many | TRBD1 | TRBV27 | TGTGCCAGCAGTTTAGGTGACAGGGCGAGCACAGATACGCAGTATTTT | CASSLGDRASTDTQYF
TRBJ1-1 | many | NA | TRBV4-3 | TGCGCCAGCAGCCAAGATCTTGGGGGGAACACTGAAGCTTTCTTT | CASSQDLGGNTEAFF
TRBJ1-3 | many | NA | TRBV27 | TGTGCCAGCAGTTTATCGGGTAATGGAAACACCATATATTTT | CASSLSGNGNTIYF
TRBJ1-6 | many | NA | TRBV7-2 | TGTGCCAGCAGCTTATCCTATAATTCACCCCTCCACTTT | CASSLSYNSPLHF
TRBJ2-5 | many | TRBD1 | TRBV6-8 | TGTGCCAGCAGCGAACAGGGGGCTGGGGAGACCCAGTACTTC | CASSEQGAGETQYF
TRBJ1-2 | many | NA | TRBV6-2/TRBV6-3 | TGTGCCAGCAGCCCCCGAGAGGAAGGCTACACCTTC | CASSPREEGYTF
TRBJ2-2 | many | TRBD1 | TRBV7-9 | TGTGCCAGCAGCTCCGCCGGGACAGCGGCATACACCGGGGAGCTGTTTTTT | CASSSAGTAAYTGELFF
TRBJ2-5 | many | NA | TRBV5-4 | TGTGCCAGCAGCTTTGGTCGGTCAGAGACCCAGTACTTC | CASSFGRSETQYF
TRBJ1-2 | many | NA | TRBV7-2 | TGTGCCAGCAGCAGGACAACCAACTATGGCTACACCTTC | CASSRTTNYGYTF
TRBJ1-1 | many | NA | TRBV10-3 | TGTGCCATCAGTGAGTCGGGGCTCGGCGCTGAAGCTTTCTTT | CAISESGLGAEAFF
TRBJ2-4 | many | NA | TRBV4-2 | TGTGCCAGCAGCCAAAGTTTACCTGACATTCAGTACTTC | CASSQSLPDIQYF
TRBJ2-5 | many | NA | TRBV5-4 | TGTGCCAGCAGCTTCCTGAACCAAGAGACCCAGTACTTC | CASSFLNQETQYF
TRBJ2-7 | NA | NA | TRBV12-3/TRBV12-4 | TGCGCCAGCAGTACGGAAACAGGGACCTACGAGGAGTACTTC | CASSTETGTYEEYF